This T cell receptor (beta chain) was recovered during a study of T cells in lung cancer brain metastases (dated by TCRdb to the late 2010s). Some background on the complete study: Of the approximately 20 patients, about 16 had a history of tobacco use, with a median of roughly 41 pack-years. The cohort included roughly 20 patients who provided about 40 specimens, with each patient contributing one primary lung lesion and one brain metastasis. Eighteen of the 20 patients received no interval therapy between primary and metastasis resection. The median age of the patients at first diagnosis was under 60 years, and the group included roughly nine males and 11 to 12 females. The study compared TCR beta CDR3 repertoires between fully resected primary non-small cell lung cancers and paired brain metastases. Median interval between primary and brain metastasis specimen acquisition was roughly 360 days. DNA integrity number averaged around 3.8 in both primary and metastatic specimens, with no significant difference between sites. Here is what the overall study found, with its caveats: Compared with their paired primaries, brain metastases had significantly fewer unique productive clones (median 1540 versus 4551). Most clones were found to be lesion-specific, and limited overlap was observed between paired lesions (mean Morisita index roughly 0.2). The study could not control for the effects of preoperative corticosteroids on T cell infiltration in brain metastases. The ten most abundant clones accounted for a significantly larger fraction of the repertoire in brain metastases than in primaries, which suggests clonal expansion. DNA fragmentation in the FFPE samples may have prevented recovery of the complete infiltrating T cell repertoire.

Between 2.24 and 4.92 ug genomic DNA was input per sample, with paired samples receiving equal DNA input. TCR beta libraries were constructed in two PCR steps with the immunoSEQ hsTCRbeta Kit, which uses multiplexed V and J gene primers. The pooled libraries, together with positive and negative controls, were sequenced on an Illumina MiSeq running a 100-cycle paired-end protocol. The study's processing was this. The immunoSEQ vendor processed the raw data into normalized, annotated TCR beta repertoire reports. Richness was defined as the number of unique clones by nucleotide sequence, and the iChao1 and Efron-Thisted estimators were used to extrapolate total richness. Paired lesions were characterized and compared using Pielou's evenness, Simpson's index, top-ten clone proportional abundance, and the Morisita overlap index. Entries here come from immuneACCESS through TCRdb and include only in-frame sequences with V and J called. Some clones fail to appear in such tables; in the studies checked, an unresolved V gene covers under half of the shortfall, and the cause of the remainder is unknown. V and J calls plus clone size are reproduced from that table; the DNA served to infer D and trimming. The sample has about 6,200 clones on record, just over 85% of them singletons. The top ten constitute approximately 4.9% of the sample.

The CDR3 runs 14 amino acids, cysteine and phenylalanine included. The entry retains the CDR3 DNA only, 42 bases that are in frame from base 1. CDR1 SGHNT and CDR2 YYREEE were looked up in the germline V gene (reference sequence). V loses 0 bases of germline sequence and J loses 3 bases, and the interval between the two ends is 10 bases. Resection was performed in the patients for synchronous oligometastatic disease or for delayed recurrence of a solitary brain metastasis. Patients with a history of multiple malignancies were excluded so that cancers other than NSCLC would not be included. Tumor areas were macrodissected from several deparaffinized about 11 um unstained sections under guidance from marked H&E slides. All specimens were fixed in formalin and embedded in paraffin (FFPE). The AllPrep DNA/RNA FFPE Kit was used to extract genomic DNA. On this clone: The antigen it recognizes is unknown. It has no much larger one-base neighbor in the sample; base qualities were not kept.

Source material: tumor tissue from the primary lung tumor. The sample's cell subset or site label is to be understood as: primary lung cancer lesion. The V gene is TRBV5-4 and the J gene is TRBJ2-7; the best D guess is TRBD1, with 5 bases matching. This sequence originates from a man between 50 and 59 years old with non-small cell lung cancer. CDR3 protein: CASSLVGEGYEQYF. The DNA reads TGTGCCAGCAGCTTGGTAGGGGAAGGCTACGAGCAGTACTTC.